This T cell receptor beta chain was sequenced during a study of blood T cells in healthy people across ages. The wider study: Template-switching capture recovered about one barcoded beta molecule per two T cells. Whole-study results and caveats: Strongly correlated with naive T cell percentage was TCR beta diversity.

V lost 4 bases and J lost 2, with 16 bases in between. CDR3 size: 16 residues. All donors came from Russia, were Caucasian and healthy, and spanned ages roughly 6 to 100. A second PCR of roughly 7 to 11 cycles used a sample-barcoded 5' primer and a J-beta primer mix. Each cDNA molecule received a tag from a template-switch adaptor that had 12 random nucleotides. Each CDR3 protein gets one entry after TCRdb re-called the 5' RACE reads with MiXCR. The repertoire holds 950,000 to 1,200,000 distinct CDR3 sequences, around two fifths seen once, with around 13% in the top ten. This clonotype was found a few times. Its specificity is not known.

The chain uses TRBV12-3 or TRBV12-4 and TRBJ2-3; D not certain. The sequence was collected from a man between 18 and 35 years old in good health. Sequencing input: blood. The CDR3, as DNA: TGTGCCAGCAGTTGGACCCAGTATTCGTACACAGATACGCAGTATTTT. Translated: CASSWTQYSYTDTQYF.